This T cell receptor beta chain is drawn from a study of T cell repertoires in cytomegalovirus infection. The wider study: CMV infection plus the matching HLA type was flagged by public TCR beta signatures. Study-wide points: Across the ex vivo response, the dominant clonotypes were HLA-C-restricted CMV-specific TCR beta clonotypes. Cumulative public TCR beta family frequency identified carriers of CMV plus the relevant HLA.

CDR3 length: 12 residues. Trimming removed 4 bases at V and 4 bases at J, with 8 bases between. Germline lookup yields CDR1 SGHAT and CDR2 FQNNGV. This clonotype was seen repeatedly, ten times or more. Its antigen is not known. Each CDR3 protein gets one entry after TCRdb re-called the reads with MiXCR. The profile shows about 230,000 distinct CDR3 sequences, about 20% of them singletons. The chain joins TRBV11-2 to TRBJ2-7; D may be TRBD1 (5 bases). The sequence came from a human donor in good health (CMV status not recorded). Some clones in this sample may be carry-over from other donors' samples. The source material was CD8+ T cells from PBMCs. The CDR3, as DNA: TGTGCCAGCAGCTCAGGACATTACGAGCAGTACTTC. This translates into CASSSGHYEQYF. Drawing the rest from reference TRBV11-2 and TRBJ2-7, the complete variable domain is EAGVAQSPRYKIIEKRQSVAFWCNPISGHATLYWYQQILGQGPKLLIQFQNNGVVDDSQLPKDRFSAERLKGVDSTLKIQPAKLEDSAVYLCASSSGHYEQYFGPGTRLTVT.